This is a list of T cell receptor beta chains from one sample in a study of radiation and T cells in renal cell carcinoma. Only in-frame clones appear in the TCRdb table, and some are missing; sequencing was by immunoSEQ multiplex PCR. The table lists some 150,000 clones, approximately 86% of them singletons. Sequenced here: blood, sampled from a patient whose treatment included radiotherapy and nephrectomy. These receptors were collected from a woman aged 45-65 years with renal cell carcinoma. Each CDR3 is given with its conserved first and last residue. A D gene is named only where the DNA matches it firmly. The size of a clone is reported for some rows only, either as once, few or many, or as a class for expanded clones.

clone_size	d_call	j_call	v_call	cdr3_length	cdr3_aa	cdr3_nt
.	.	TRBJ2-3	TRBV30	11	CAWSVGLPQYF	TGTGCCTGGAGTGTCGGTCTTCCCCAGTATTTT
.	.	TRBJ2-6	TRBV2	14	CAGSWGPGANVLTF	TGTGCCGGGAGCTGGGGGCCTGGGGCCAACGTCCTGACTTTC
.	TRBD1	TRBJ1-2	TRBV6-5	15	CASSYLEGQHYGYTF	TGTGCCAGCAGTTACCTAGAGGGACAGCACTATGGCTACACCTTC
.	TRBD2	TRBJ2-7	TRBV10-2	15	CASSPSGTSNDEQYF	TGCGCCAGCAGCCCCTCCGGGACTAGCAACGACGAGCAGTACTTC
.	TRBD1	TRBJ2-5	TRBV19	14	CASSIGQVGETQYF	TGTGCCAGTAGTATTGGACAGGTGGGAGAGACCCAGTACTTC
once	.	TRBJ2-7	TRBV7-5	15	CARSSGQTLPYEQYF	TGTGCCAGAAGCTCGGGACAGACACTCCCCTACGAGCAGTACTTC
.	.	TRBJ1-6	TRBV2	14	CASSVNRANSPLHF	TGTGCCAGCAGCGTAAACAGGGCCAATTCACCCCTCCACTTT
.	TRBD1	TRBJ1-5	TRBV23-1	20	CASSYHTPGQLNYSNQPQHF	TGCGCCAGCAGTTACCATACGCCGGGACAGTTAAACTATAGCAATCAGCCCCAGCATTTT
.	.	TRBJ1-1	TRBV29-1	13	CSVDEGGNTEAFF	TGCAGCGTTGATGAGGGGGGGAACACTGAAGCTTTCTTT
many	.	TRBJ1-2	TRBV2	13	CASSPPQGMSYTF	TGTGCCAGCAGCCCCCCCCAGGGGATGAGCTACACCTTC
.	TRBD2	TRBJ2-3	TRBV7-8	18	CASSQRGPSLRSTDTQYF	TGTGCCAGCAGCCAGCGGGGGCCTTCCCTGAGGAGCACAGATACGCAGTATTTT
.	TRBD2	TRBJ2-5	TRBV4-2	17	CASSQGVGGGVQETQYF	TGTGCCAGCAGCCAGGGCGTAGGCGGGGGAGTACAAGAGACCCAGTACTTC
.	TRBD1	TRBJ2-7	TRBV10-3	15	CAISVGPGQGYEQYF	TGTGCCATCAGTGTTGGCCCGGGACAGGGGTACGAGCAGTACTTC
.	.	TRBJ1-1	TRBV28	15	CASSLVQSMNTEAFF	TGTGCCAGCAGCCTTGTACAGAGTATGAACACTGAAGCTTTCTTT
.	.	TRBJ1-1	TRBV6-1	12	CASSEWDTEAFF	TGTGCCAGCAGTGAGTGGGACACTGAAGCTTTCTTT
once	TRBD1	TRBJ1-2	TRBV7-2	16	CASSLNLPGTGDGYTF	TGTGCCAGCAGCTTAAACTTACCCGGGACAGGAGATGGCTACACCTTC
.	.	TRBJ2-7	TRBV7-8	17	CASSLSGRGRSFFEQYF	TGTGCCAGCAGCTTAAGTGGGAGGGGGAGGTCTTTTTTCGAGCAGTACTTC